This T cell receptor beta chain is drawn from a study of blood T cell repertoires in COVID-19. From germline, CDR1 is KGHSH and CDR2 LQKENI. The CDR3 spans 14 residues. The V end was cut by 2 bases, the J end by 3 bases, with 11 bases between. Method: immunoSEQ multiplex PCR; TCRdb's copy keeps in-frame clones and lacks some. The sample consists of approximately 200,000 clones, about nine tenths of them appearing once. V is TRBV18 and J is TRBJ2-7; D ambiguous. This TCR came from a man between 65 and 80 years old with acute or convalescent COVID-19. Material for sequencing was peripheral blood. The DNA for the CDR3 is TGTGCCAGCTCACCAAGCCAGGAACTCTACGAGCAGTACTTC. Encoded protein: CASSPSQELYEQYF.